This is a list of T cell receptor beta chains from one sample in a study of cytomegalovirus exposure and HLA in healthy donors. TCRdb's copy holds only in-frame clones and misses some; the assay was immunoSEQ multiplex PCR. The repertoire holds about 100,000 clones, with over 70% as singletons. Source material: PBMCs. The source of these receptors is a man between 25 and 39 years old in good health and CMV-seronegative. The CDR3 runs from the conserved cysteine through the conserved F or W. A D gene is named only where the DNA matches it firmly. Clone size is given for some rows only: seen once, a few or many times, or a class if the clone is expanded.

clone size: NA
V gene: TRBV9
J gene: TRBJ1-1
D gene: NA
CDR3 protein: CASSPRRMLGEAFF
CDR3 DNA: TGTGCCAGCAGCCCGAGGCGGATGCTCGGTGAAGCTTTCTTT

clone size: NA
V gene: TRBV19
J gene: TRBJ1-5
D gene: TRBD1
CDR3 protein: CASSLQGGQPQHF
CDR3 DNA: TGTGCCAGTAGTTTACAGGGGGGGCAGCCCCAGCATTTT

clone size: NA
V gene: TRBV27
J gene: TRBJ2-7
D gene: TRBD2
CDR3 protein: CASSPGGDYEQYF
CDR3 DNA: TGTGCCAGCAGTCCGGGGGGTGACTACGAGCAGTACTTC

clone size: NA
V gene: TRBV13
J gene: TRBJ1-3
D gene: NA
CDR3 protein: CASTRRGERGNTIYF
CDR3 DNA: TGTGCCAGCACCCGTCGGGGAGAGAGGGGAAACACCATATATTTT

clone size: NA
V gene: TRBV29-1
J gene: TRBJ2-7
D gene: TRBD1
CDR3 protein: CSVVGQGRGEQYF
CDR3 DNA: TGCAGCGTGGTCGGACAGGGTCGGGGCGAGCAGTACTTC

clone size: NA
V gene: TRBV19
J gene: TRBJ2-3
D gene: TRBD2
CDR3 protein: CASSIGLAGTDTQYF
CDR3 DNA: TGTGCCAGTAGTATCGGACTAGCGGGCACAGATACGCAGTATTTT

clone size: NA
V gene: TRBV7-6
J gene: TRBJ2-5
D gene: TRBD1
CDR3 protein: CASSQDRGLETQYF
CDR3 DNA: TGTGCCAGCAGCCAGGACAGGGGGTTGGAGACCCAGTACTTC

clone size: NA
V gene: TRBV5-1
J gene: TRBJ2-7
D gene: NA
CDR3 protein: CASSLTTGSYEQYF
CDR3 DNA: TGCGCCAGCAGCTTAACGACAGGTTCCTACGAGCAGTACTTC

clone size: NA
V gene: TRBV14
J gene: TRBJ1-1
D gene: NA
CDR3 protein: CASSQGSRLTEAFF
CDR3 DNA: TGTGCCAGCAGCCAAGGGTCCCGACTGACTGAAGCTTTCTTT

clone size: NA
V gene: TRBV6-5
J gene: TRBJ2-7
D gene: NA
CDR3 protein: CASTQGNGGWGEQYF
CDR3 DNA: TGTGCCAGCACCCAAGGGAACGGAGGGTGGGGCGAGCAGTACTTC

clone size: NA
V gene: TRBV9
J gene: TRBJ1-1
D gene: NA
CDR3 protein: CASSVDPTVNTEAFF
CDR3 DNA: TGTGCCAGCAGCGTAGATCCAACGGTGAACACTGAAGCTTTCTTT

clone size: NA
V gene: TRBV2
J gene: TRBJ2-4
D gene: NA
CDR3 protein: CASRRTLAKNIQYF
CDR3 DNA: TGTGCCAGCAGACGGACTTTAGCCAAAAACATTCAGTACTTC

clone size: NA
V gene: TRBV2
J gene: TRBJ1-1
D gene: TRBD1
CDR3 protein: CAIPGQGWMNTEAFF
CDR3 DNA: TGTGCCATTCCGGGACAGGGGTGGATGAACACTGAAGCTTTCTTT

clone size: once
V gene: TRBV30
J gene: TRBJ2-7
D gene: TRBD2
CDR3 protein: CAWSVPGGASYEQYF
CDR3 DNA: TGTGCCTGGAGTGTACCGGGGGGGGCCTCCTACGAGCAGTACTTC

clone size: once
V gene: TRBV2
J gene: TRBJ2-2
D gene: TRBD1
CDR3 protein: CASSRDRNTGELFF
CDR3 DNA: TGTGCCAGCAGCCGGGACAGAAACACCGGGGAGCTGTTTTTT

clone size: NA
V gene: TRBV2
J gene: TRBJ2-3
D gene: TRBD2
CDR3 protein: CASSDALLAGEQDTQYF
CDR3 DNA: TGTGCCAGCAGCGACGCGTTACTAGCGGGGGAGCAGGATACGCAGTATTTT

clone size: NA
V gene: TRBV5-6
J gene: TRBJ2-7
D gene: NA
CDR3 protein: CASSSDTTGFEQYF
CDR3 DNA: TGTGCCAGCAGCTCCGATACAACAGGGTTCGAGCAGTACTTC

clone size: NA
V gene: TRBV29-1
J gene: TRBJ2-2
D gene: NA
CDR3 protein: CSVYSYTGELFF
CDR3 DNA: TGCAGCGTTTATAGTTACACCGGGGAGCTGTTTTTT

clone size: NA
V gene: TRBV5-1
J gene: TRBJ2-7
D gene: NA
CDR3 protein: CATSRAGMGEQYF
CDR3 DNA: TGCGCCACCTCCAGGGCAGGGATGGGCGAGCAGTACTTC

clone size: NA
V gene: TRBV6-5
J gene: TRBJ2-1
D gene: TRBD2
CDR3 protein: CASSPLASGVNEQFF
CDR3 DNA: TGTGCCAGCAGCCCCTTGGCTAGCGGGGTCAATGAGCAGTTCTTC

clone size: once
V gene: TRBV4-1
J gene: TRBJ1-5
D gene: TRBD1
CDR3 protein: CASSQVEGAPQPQHF
CDR3 DNA: TGCGCCAGCAGCCAGGTGGAGGGGGCTCCTCAGCCCCAGCATTTT

clone size: NA
V gene: TRBV6-1
J gene: TRBJ2-1
D gene: NA
CDR3 protein: CASSSDFFRAEQFF
CDR3 DNA: TGTGCCAGCAGTTCAGATTTCTTCAGGGCTGAGCAGTTCTTC

clone size: few
V gene: TRBV9
J gene: TRBJ2-1
D gene: TRBD2
CDR3 protein: CASSLMGGGPIDEQFF
CDR3 DNA: TGTGCCAGCAGCCTCATGGGGGGAGGGCCGATAGATGAGCAGTTCTTC

clone size: NA
V gene: TRBV4-1
J gene: TRBJ1-5
D gene: TRBD1
CDR3 protein: CASSQSGGANQPQHF
CDR3 DNA: TGCGCCAGCAGCCAATCAGGGGGTGCAAATCAGCCCCAGCATTTT

clone size: once
V gene: TRBV11-2
J gene: TRBJ2-3
D gene: TRBD2
CDR3 protein: CASKLRRERTDTQYF
CDR3 DNA: TGTGCCAGCAAACTTAGGCGGGAGCGCACAGATACGCAGTATTTT

clone size: NA
V gene: TRBV4-1
J gene: TRBJ2-7
D gene: TRBD2
CDR3 protein: CASSQASGSYEQYF
CDR3 DNA: TGCGCCAGCAGCCAAGCTAGCGGGAGTTACGAGCAGTACTTC

clone size: few
V gene: TRBV10-1
J gene: TRBJ2-2
D gene: NA
CDR3 protein: CASSDSNTGELFF
CDR3 DNA: TGCGCCAGCAGTGATAGTAACACCGGGGAGCTGTTTTTT

clone size: few
V gene: TRBV6-5
J gene: TRBJ2-3
D gene: NA
CDR3 protein: CASSYSLPWSDTQYF
CDR3 DNA: TGTGCCAGCAGTTACTCGTTGCCCTGGAGTGATACGCAGTATTTT

clone size: NA
V gene: TRBV28
J gene: TRBJ2-7
D gene: TRBD1
CDR3 protein: CASRERNLRQGAYEQYF
CDR3 DNA: TGTGCCAGCAGAGAGAGGAACCTCAGACAGGGGGCTTACGAGCAGTACTTC

clone size: once
V gene: TRBV6-5
J gene: TRBJ2-7
D gene: TRBD1
CDR3 protein: CASSRQGALNYEQYF
CDR3 DNA: TGTGCCAGCAGTCGACAGGGGGCGCTGAACTACGAGCAGTACTTC

clone size: once
V gene: TRBV6-5
J gene: TRBJ2-3
D gene: NA
CDR3 protein: CASGRGDTQYF
CDR3 DNA: TGTGCCAGCGGTCGGGGAGATACGCAGTATTTT

clone size: few
V gene: TRBV27
J gene: TRBJ2-7
D gene: NA
CDR3 protein: CASSPTYEQYF
CDR3 DNA: TGTGCCAGCAGTCCCACCTACGAGCAGTACTTC

clone size: NA
V gene: TRBV9
J gene: TRBJ2-5
D gene: TRBD2
CDR3 protein: CASSVAGGAGETQYF
CDR3 DNA: TGTGCCAGCTCCGTAGCGGGGGGCGCGGGAGAGACCCAGTACTTC

clone size: NA
V gene: TRBV4-1
J gene: TRBJ2-3
D gene: TRBD2
CDR3 protein: CASSQVAGDDTQYF
CDR3 DNA: TGCGCCAGCAGCCAAGTGGCGGGGGACGATACGCAGTATTTT

clone size: once
V gene: TRBV14
J gene: TRBJ2-7
D gene: NA
CDR3 protein: CASSLTWTTYEQYF
CDR3 DNA: TGTGCCAGCAGCCTAACCTGGACAACCTACGAGCAGTACTTC

clone size: once
V gene: TRBV11-1
J gene: TRBJ2-5
D gene: NA
CDR3 protein: CASSPGRGQETQYF
CDR3 DNA: TGTGCCAGCAGTCCAGGACGGGGACAAGAGACCCAGTACTTC

clone size: NA
V gene: TRBV6-1
J gene: TRBJ2-5
D gene: TRBD1
CDR3 protein: CASSEGDRVQETQYF
CDR3 DNA: TGTGCCAGCAGTGAAGGGGACAGGGTACAAGAGACCCAGTACTTC

clone size: few
V gene: TRBV6-1
J gene: TRBJ1-1
D gene: TRBD1
CDR3 protein: CASSLGTGGGTEAFF
CDR3 DNA: TGTGCCAGCAGCCTCGGGACAGGGGGCGGGACTGAAGCTTTCTTT

clone size: NA
V gene: TRBV6-6
J gene: TRBJ2-1
D gene: TRBD2
CDR3 protein: CASSSAGMSSYNEQFF
CDR3 DNA: TGTGCCAGCAGTTCAGCGGGGATGAGCTCCTACAATGAGCAGTTCTTC

clone size: NA
V gene: TRBV7-2
J gene: TRBJ2-2
D gene: TRBD2
CDR3 protein: CASSFSGNGELFF
CDR3 DNA: TGTGCCAGCAGTTTTAGCGGGAACGGGGAGCTGTTTTTT

clone size: many
V gene: TRBV21-1
J gene: TRBJ2-1
D gene: NA
CDR3 protein: CASTRRRGRLCNEQFF
CDR3 DNA: TGTGCCAGCACCAGACGCAGGGGGCGCTTATGCAATGAGCAGTTCTTC